The present TCR beta chain was sequenced within a study of control samples from healthy donors and cancer patients. Sequenced by immunoSEQ multiplex PCR; TCRdb stores in-frame clones only, minus some. Seen here are 100,000 to 150,000 clones, less than 95% observed once, and the top ten hold 3.6%. Sequencing was performed on blood. The TCR comes from a man younger than 45 in good health.

The CDR3 DNA is TGTGCCAGCAGTCCCGGACTAGCGGGGGGGCGTGAGCAGTTCTTC. It specifies CASSPGLAGGREQFF. V usage is TRBV28 and J usage is TRBJ2-1; TRBD2 matches 15 bases. This CDR3 comprises 15 residues. Per the germline V gene, CDR1 is MDHEN and CDR2 is SYDVKM. Germline trimming cut 5 bases from V and 9 bases from J; bases unmatched to any gene: 5. The whole variable domain, remainder taken from reference TRBV28 and TRBJ2-1, is DVKVTQSSRYLVKRTGEKVFLECVQDMDHENMFWYRQDPGLGLRLIYFSYDVKMKEKGDIPEGYSVSREKKERFSLILESASTNQTSMYLCASSPGLAGGREQFFGPGTRLTVL.